The 4 T cell receptor beta chains presented below share a single source sample, sequenced in a study of T cells in localized non-small cell lung cancer. Assay used: immunoSEQ multiplex PCR; TCRdb lists only in-frame clones, some missing. This table has approximately 2,800 clones, 26% appearing once. The sequenced sample was normal lung tissue next to the tumor, obtained before any cancer treatment. These TCRs come from a male donor at least 60 years old with stage II lung adenocarcinoma.

This clone was counted only a few times. V and J are TRBV6-8 and TRBJ2-1; 8 nucleotides agree with TRBD2. Germline CDR1 reads MNHGY; CDR2 reads SAAAGT. This CDR3 comprises 13 residues. V was pared by 5 bases and J by 4 bases, with 1 base of the junction left unmatched. CDR3 sequence (DNA): TGTGCCAGCAGTGAGCGGGAGTACAATGAGCAGTTCTTC. Its translation is CASSEREYNEQFF.

The J gene is TRBJ2-1, the V gene TRBV11-3; D may be TRBD1 (6 bases). Trimming left V 4 bases short and J 7 bases short, with 14 bases between. This CDR3 region has 14 residues. Germline V gives CDR1 SGHNT, CDR2 YENEEA. CDR3 protein: CASSSGHQPNEQFF. Here the CDR3 DNA reads TGTGCCAGCAGCTCGGGACACCAGCCGAATGAGCAGTTCTTC.

This clone was found a few times. This chain uses TRBV11-3 with TRBJ1-1, with no clear D. Germline CDR1 SGHNT, CDR2 YENEEA. The CDR3 is 15 residues long. V was clipped by 5 bases and J by 2 bases, with 15 bases between them. CDR3 in amino acids: CASSREGKRNTEAFF. DNA for the CDR3: TGTGCCAGCAGCAGGGAGGGAAAGAGAAACACTGAAGCTTTCTTT.

The gene calls are TRBV11-3 and TRBJ2-7; TRBD1 agrees at 7 bases. Germline V gives CDR1 SGHNT, CDR2 YENEEA. Germline trimming cut 4 bases from V and 4 bases from J; bases unmatched to any gene: 10. The CDR3 extends over 15 amino acids. CDR3 sequence reads: CASSSPDRDRYEQYF. The CDR3 nucleotides read TGTGCCAGCAGCTCCCCCGACCGGGACAGATACGAGCAGTACTTC.